The 27 T cell receptor beta chains below all came from one sample that was sequenced in a study of T-cell memory formation after mild COVID-19. Using its own MiXCR run on the 5' RACE reads, TCRdb lists one record per CDR3 protein. The sample lists 100,000 to 140,000 distinct CDR3 sequences; 13% to 15% were seen once. Sample: PBMCs or a T cell subset sorted from them (not recorded which). All receptors come from a man aged 18 to 29 who had mild COVID-19 (a few samples of this study predate the infection). Cell type and time point are not known.

The rearrangement joins TRBV29-1 to TRBJ2-5, with a possible D match to TRBD1 (5 bases). From germline, CDR1 is SQVTM and CDR2 ANQGSEA. Trimming stripped 5 bases from V and 3 bases from J, with 16 bases between. The CDR3 length is 14 residues. The CDR3 DNA follows: TGCAGCGTTCAAGGCAGGGTTTTGGAAGAGACCCAGTACTTC. It encodes CSVQGRVLEETQYF.

The chain is built from TRBV7-9 and TRBJ2-3, with TRBD2 as a possible D gene (6 bases). The germline V gene encodes CDR1 SEHNR and CDR2 FQNEAQ (reference sequence). The germline V and J ends were trimmed by 5 bases and 1 base, with 19 bases remaining between them. This CDR3 is built from 17 residues. CDR3 bases: TGTGCCAGCAGCCCTTTTCAAGGAGGGCCGGGCACAGATACGCAGTATTTT. Protein sequence: CASSPFQGGPGTDTQYF.

In its sample, this clonotype was seen many times. V usage is TRBV7-2 and J usage is TRBJ2-3, with D possibly called TRBD1 or TRBD2 (6 bases each). The CDR3 totals 16 residues. V was trimmed by 1 base and J by 1 base, leaving 12 bases between them. Germline CDR1 reads SGHTA; CDR2 reads FQGNSA. CDR3 residues: CASSLDGGRGTDTQYF. CDR3 coding DNA: TGTGCCAGCAGCTTAGATGGGGGGCGAGGCACAGATACGCAGTATTTT.

The V and J genes are TRBV5-1 and TRBJ2-2; D could derive from TRBD1 or TRBD2 (6 bases each). Trimming stripped 2 bases from V and 1 base from J, with 12 bases between. This CDR3 comprises 16 residues. The V gene's germline CDR1 is SGHRS and CDR2 YFSETQ. CDR3 bases: TGCGCCAGCAGCTTAGGGGGGCCGGGGAACACCGGGGAGCTGTTTTTT. It yields the protein CASSLGGPGNTGELFF.

This clonotype was seen a handful of times. The chain uses TRBV24-1 and TRBJ2-3, with TRBD2 matching 10 bases. Germline V CDR1 and CDR2: KGHDR, SFDVKD. Unmatched junction bases numbered 5, after V lost 2 bases and J lost 4 bases. The CDR3 contains 16 residues. The chain's CDR3 is CATSDSAGGPPDTQYF. The CDR3 DNA sequence: TGTGCCACCAGTGATTCAGCGGGGGGGCCCCCAGATACGCAGTATTTT.

The chain combines TRBV7-9 with TRBJ1-2, with 8 bases identical to TRBD1. Germline CDR1 SEHNR, CDR2 FQNEAQ (reference sequence). The CDR3 totals 15 residues. J lost 3 bases, V lost 5 bases, and 8 bases had no gene match. The CDR3 protein is CASSPTEDRDYGYTF. The CDR3 DNA reads TGTGCCAGCAGCCCGACGGAGGACAGGGACTATGGCTACACCTTC.

V gene TRBV5-6 combines with J gene TRBJ2-3, with D tentatively TRBD2 (7 bases). This CDR3 region has 15 residues. Trimming cost V 7 bases and J 5 bases, with 20 bases left between them. Germline CDR1 and CDR2: SGHDT and YYEEEE. In nucleotides, the CDR3 is TGTGCCAGCCTCTTGCTGGCGGGGGCCTTAGATACGCAGTATTTT. It specifies CASLLLAGALDTQYF.

The sample holds a few counts of this clonotype. CDR3 loop: CASSLTRDRAYGYTF. CDR3 nucleotide sequence: TGTGCCAGCAGTTTGACTCGGGACAGGGCCTATGGCTACACCTTC. The rearrangement links TRBV6-1 to TRBJ1-2; 9 bases align to TRBD1. CDR3 length: 15 residues. Germline V lookup: CDR1 MNHNS, CDR2 SASEGT. J gave up 4 bases and V 5 bases, and 8 bases lay outside the gene matches.

V gene TRBV2 combines with J gene TRBJ2-2, with 12 bases matching TRBD1. V was clipped by 6 bases and J by 0 bases; unmatched bases: 2. CDR3 size: 16 residues. CDR1 is SNHLY, CDR2 FYNNEI, per germline. The chain's CDR3 is CASSRDRGPNTGELFF. As DNA, the CDR3 is TGTGCCAGCAGCCGGGACAGGGGGCCGAACACCGGGGAGCTGTTTTTT.

The chain links TRBV3-1 to TRBJ2-3; tentative D call: TRBD2 (6 bases). There are 16 residues in the CDR3. Germline assignment: CDR1 LGHDT and CDR2 YNNKEL (reference sequence). V lost 4 bases to trimming and J lost 4 bases, with 18 bases between them. The CDR3 reads CASSPYGGGSADTQYF. The DNA of the CDR3 is TGTGCCAGCAGCCCCTACGGTGGGGGGAGCGCAGATACGCAGTATTTT.

The chain combines TRBV6-2 or TRBV6-3 with TRBJ2-7; 8 bases fit TRBD1. The CDR3 is made up of 15 amino acids. V was pared by 6 bases and J by 1 base, with 8 bases of the junction left unmatched. Per the germline V gene, CDR1 is MNHEY and CDR2 is SVGEGT. The CDR3 sequence: CASSPGRGLSYEQYV. The CDR3 DNA follows: TGTGCCAGCAGCCCGGGCAGGGGGCTTTCCTACGAGCAGTACGTC.

There are a few counts of this clonotype. The chain combines TRBV21-1 with TRBJ2-6; the table's D gene call, TRBD1, was not cross checked with the DNA. TRBV21-1 is labeled a pseudogene. The CDR3 runs 18 residues. DNA for the CDR3: TGTGCCAGCAGGAAATCTACGGGACGCCTCTCTGGGGCCAACGTCCTGACTTTC. Its protein is CASRKSTGRLSGANVLTF.

This clonotype showed up just a few times. V is TRBV12-3 or TRBV12-4 and J is TRBJ2-1; D unclear. Trimming stripped 3 bases from V and 5 bases from J, with 14 bases between. The CDR3 extends over 15 amino acids. The CDR3 loop is CASSFGAQIHNEQFF. The CDR3 nucleotides are TGTGCCAGCAGTTTTGGCGCTCAAATCCACAATGAGCAGTTCTTC.

This clonotype was seen a few times. V and J are TRBV11-3 and TRBJ2-2; D is unclear. V shed 5 bases and J shed 5 bases, with 3 bases lying between them. The CDR3 totals 11 residues. Germline assignment: CDR1 SGHNT and CDR2 YENEEA. The DNA of the CDR3 is TGTGCCAGCAGCGCGACCGGGGAGCTGTTTTTT. This translates into CASSATGELFF. Looking up the rest from reference TRBV11-3 and TRBJ2-2 gives the full variable domain: EAGVVQSPRYKIIEKKQPVAFWCNPISGHNTLYWYLQNLGQGPELLIRYENEEAVDDSQLPKDRFSAERLKGVDSTLKIQPAELGDSAVYLCASSATGELFFGEGSRLTVL.

The chain couples TRBV7-9 to TRBJ2-2, with D possibly TRBD2 on 6 matching bases. CDR3 length equals 14 residues. V lost 4 bases to trimming and J lost 6 bases, with 12 bases between them. The germline V gene has CDR1 SEHNR and CDR2 FQNEAQ (reference sequence). CDR3 DNA sequence: TGTGCCAGCAGCTCCTCTACTAGCCCCGGGGAGCTGTTTTTT. It is translated as CASSSSTSPGELFF.

J is TRBJ2-7 and V is TRBV5-4; possibly TRBD1 or TRBD2 for D (5 bases each). CDR1 and CDR2 (germline): SGHNT, YYREEE (reference sequence). This CDR3 region has 15 residues. The germline V and J ends were trimmed by 0 bases and 1 base, with 11 bases remaining between them. CDR3 sequence: CASSLDGALSYEQYF. As DNA, the CDR3 is TGTGCCAGCAGCTTGGACGGGGCCTTATCCTACGAGCAGTACTTC.

This rearrangement joins TRBV12-3 or TRBV12-4 to TRBJ2-3; maybe TRBD1 (6 bases). The V end was cut by 3 bases, the J end by 0 bases, with 19 bases between. The CDR3 extends over 18 amino acids. In DNA, the CDR3 is TGTGCCAGCAGTTTGGTAGGGACACATACTTTAAGCACAGATACGCAGTATTTT. The encoded protein is CASSLVGTHTLSTDTQYF.

This clonotype was recorded at least ten times. The chain uses TRBV12-3 or TRBV12-4 and TRBJ1-1; D gene ambiguous. Trimming stripped 6 bases from V and 4 bases from J, with 15 bases between. The CDR3 loop spans 14 amino acids. CDR3 nucleotides: TGTGCCAGCAGCCTCGGACGGGGAGTCACTGAAGCTTTCTTT. Translation gives CASSLGRGVTEAFF.

The CDR3 sequence is CASMVGGRTDTQYF. The CDR3, as DNA: TGTGCCAGCATGGTCGGGGGGCGTACAGATACGCAGTATTTT. This sequence joins TRBV12-3 or TRBV12-4 and TRBJ2-3; a possible D gene is TRBD2 (7 bases). V lost 7 bases and J lost 3, with 14 bases in between. This CDR3 has 14 amino acids.

The rearrangement joins TRBV7-2 to TRBJ2-2, with D unresolved. The CDR3 has 13 amino acids. V shed 5 bases and J shed 5 bases, with 9 bases lying between them. Germline V gives CDR1 SGHTA, CDR2 FQGNSA. The CDR3 nucleotides read TGTGCCAGCAGCCCCCACCCGACCGGGGAGCTGTTTTTT. As protein: CASSPHPTGELFF.

This clonotype was observed a handful of times. The rearrangement uses TRBV20-1 and TRBJ2-1; 8 bases match TRBD1. The CDR3 covers 17 residues. Germline V gives CDR1 DFQATT, CDR2 SNEGSKA (reference sequence). Trimming took 0 bases from V and 2 from J; bases not matched to a gene: 9. CDR3 nucleotides: TGCAGTGCTAGAGATTTATCCCAGGGGGCTCCCTACAATGAGCAGTTCTTC. It translates to CSARDLSQGAPYNEQFF.

The V and J genes are TRBV7-8 and TRBJ1-6; D uncertain. The CDR3 totals 17 residues. The V gene lost 3 bases and the J gene lost 5 bases, with 17 bases spanning the gap. Germline V gene data show CDR1 as SGHVS and CDR2 as FQNEAQ. This CDR3 is CASSFGIPTANNSPLHF. In DNA form, the CDR3 reads TGTGCCAGCAGCTTTGGGATCCCTACGGCCAATAATTCACCCCTCCACTTT.

The table lists this clonotype with many counts. The V gene is TRBV7-2, the J gene TRBJ1-6, with D perhaps TRBD1 (6 bases). The CDR3 runs to 15 residues. Trimming removed 4 bases at V and 9 bases at J, with 16 bases between. Germline values: CDR1 SGHTA, CDR2 FQGNSA. The CDR3 reads CASSSSGEYGSPLHF. CDR3 nucleotides: TGTGCCAGCAGCTCCTCAGGGGAGTACGGTTCACCCCTCCACTTT.

The rearrangement links TRBV27 to TRBJ1-2, with TRBD1 matching over 12 bases. This CDR3 is 16 amino acids long. Trimming took 5 bases from V and 8 from J; bases not matched to a gene: 12. Germline CDR1 MNHEY, CDR2 SMNVEV (reference sequence). CDR3 amino acids: CASSAEGTGGARGYTF. CDR3 nucleotides: TGTGCCAGCAGTGCCGAGGGGACAGGGGGCGCCCGGGGCTACACCTTC.

This sequence joins TRBV7-8 and TRBJ2-5; D remains ambiguous. The CDR3 sequence is 14 residues long. Per the germline V gene, CDR1 is SGHVS and CDR2 is FQNEAQ. The V and J ends lost 5 bases and 13 bases respectively, with 23 bases between them. The chain's CDR3 is CASSPDGDPTYLYF. The CDR3 coding sequence is TGTGCCAGCAGCCCAGACGGAGACCCAACCTACCTGTACTTC.

The sample holds many counts of this clonotype. This chain links TRBV7-9 with TRBJ2-5; D gene ambiguous. Trimming stripped 3 bases from V and 5 bases from J, with 4 bases between. There are 11 residues in the CDR3. Per germline, CDR1 SEHNR and CDR2 FQNEAQ (reference sequence). The CDR3 protein is CASSLDETQYF. CDR3 sequence (DNA): TGTGCCAGCAGCTTGGACGAGACCCAGTACTTC.

The J gene is TRBJ2-1, the V gene TRBV7-9; 10 nucleotides match TRBD2. CDR1 is SEHNR and CDR2 is FQNEAQ in the germline V gene (reference sequence). The ends lost 5 bases at V and 5 bases at J; junction bases unmatched: 12. The CDR3 is made up of 17 amino acids. The CDR3 here is CASSPSWASGGHNEQFF. The DNA for the CDR3 is TGTGCCAGCAGCCCTTCGTGGGCTAGCGGGGGCCACAATGAGCAGTTCTTC.